The 20 T cell receptor beta chains reported below all come from one sample, sequenced in a study of cytomegalovirus exposure and HLA in healthy donors. It was with 60 Vbeta and 13 Jbeta primers that the PCR ran. Using immunoSEQ multiplex PCR, the repertoire was profiled, and TCRdb retains in-frame clones only, with some absent. The sample lists 140,000 to 150,000 clones, nearly 85% occurring once. The sample consisted of PBMCs. These receptors came from a male donor in good health and CMV-seronegative.

Details on this clone: In the same sample, other DNA sequences code for this CDR3. The V call is TRBV7-3, the J call TRBJ2-1; D not certain. This CDR3 spans 12 amino acids. Trimming removed 4 bases from V and 4 bases from J, with 5 bases in between. CDR1 SGHTA and CDR2 FQGTGA come from the germline V gene. Written as DNA, the CDR3 is TGTGCCAGCAGCTCAAATTACAATGAGCAGTTCTTC. The encoded protein is CASSSNYNEQFF.

The genes are TRBV30 and TRBJ2-3; TRBD1 is a possible D gene (6 bases). CDR1 is GTSNPN, CDR2 SVGIG, per germline (reference sequence). The CDR3 covers 14 residues. V dropped 0 bases and J dropped 1 base, with 8 bases sitting between them. CDR3: CAWSVGHRTDTQYF. CDR3 in DNA: TGTGCCTGGAGTGTGGGACATCGCACAGATACGCAGTATTTT.

The gene calls are TRBV11-2 and TRBJ1-6, with 7 nucleotides matching TRBD1. Trimming took 4 bases from V and 6 from J; bases not matched to a gene: 9. Germline V gene data show CDR1 as SGHAT and CDR2 as FQNNGV. CDR3 length: 16 residues. The CDR3 bases are TGTGCCAGCAGCTCATCGACAGGGAACCGTAATTCACCCCTCCACTTT. It is translated as CASSSSTGNRNSPLHF.

The chain recombines TRBV27 with TRBJ2-5, with D perhaps TRBD1 (6 bases). Looked up from germline, CDR1 is MNHEY and CDR2 is SMNVEV (reference sequence). Trimming removed 6 bases at V and 2 bases at J, with 16 bases between. The CDR3 has 15 amino acids. The CDR3: CASSRILGAQETQYF. The CDR3 bases are TGTGCCAGCAGCCGCATTCTGGGGGCTCAAGAGACCCAGTACTTC.

This clone has a handful of counts. This chain connects TRBV9 to TRBJ1-1; 7 bases are a match to TRBD1. CDR3 length: 14 residues. V gave up 3 bases and J gave up 4 bases; unmatched junction bases: 6. Germline V gene data show CDR1 as SGDLS and CDR2 as YYNGEE. The CDR3 region has the DNA TGTGCCAGCAGCGCCGCCGCAGGGGGCACTGAAGCTTTCTTT. Translating it yields CASSAAAGGTEAFF.

The chain uses TRBV7-2 and TRBJ1-1, with 7 positions matching TRBD1. Trimming removed 6 bases from V and 11 bases from J; junction bases left unmatched: 12. CDR1 SGHTA and CDR2 FQGNSA come from the germline V gene. The CDR3 has 13 amino acids. CDR3 nucleotides: TGTGCCAGCAGTGACAGGGTGCTAACTGGGGCTTTCTTT. Protein: CASSDRVLTGAFF.

By sample share, this clone is large. J is TRBJ2-2 and V is TRBV6-4; TRBD2 might be the D (5 bases). The CDR3 extends over 18 amino acids. In germline, CDR1 is MRHNA, CDR2 SNTAGT. V lost 0 bases and J 1 base, leaving 15 bases between the germline ends. DNA for the CDR3: TGTGCCAGCAGTGACTCTGAGGGCGGGCTCGAGAACACCGGGGAGCTGTTTTTT. It codes for CASSDSEGGLENTGELFF.

Only one count was recorded for this clone. The rearrangement joins TRBV6-5 to TRBJ1-2; D gene uncertain. The CDR3 covers 15 residues. V was clipped by 0 bases and J by 3 bases, with 11 bases between them. Germline V gives CDR1 MNHEY, CDR2 SVGAGI. CDR3: CASSYSYTFDYGYTF. CDR3 nucleotide sequence: TGTGCCAGCAGTTACTCGTACACATTCGACTATGGCTACACCTTC.

The chain is built from TRBV5-8 and TRBJ1-5; D is undetermined. The CDR3 has 14 residues. Trimming took off 5 bases at V and 5 bases at J, with 14 bases between the two ends. The germline CDR1 and CDR2 sequences are SGHTS and YDEGEE. The CDR3 coding sequence is TGTGCCAGCAGTTCAGACCAGGTCTATCAGCCCCAGCATTTT. This gives the protein CASSSDQVYQPQHF.

The CDR3 reads CASRGLGNQPQHF. The CDR3 nucleotides read TGTGCCAGCAGGGGACTAGGCAATCAGCCCCAGCATTTT. The chain joins TRBV6-1 to TRBJ1-5; tentative D call: TRBD1 (5 bases). CDR1 and CDR2 (germline): MNHNS, SASEGT. Trimming removed 6 bases from V and 2 bases from J, with 8 bases in between. CDR3 length: 13 residues.

V is TRBV27 and J is TRBJ1-1; 10 bases fit TRBD1. Germline trimming cut 6 bases from V and 5 bases from J; bases unmatched to any gene: 6. Germline CDR1 and CDR2: MNHEY and SMNVEV (reference sequence). The CDR3 is 14 amino acids. In DNA, the CDR3 is TGTGCCAGCAGCCAGACAGGGGGCATGACTGAAGCTTTCTTT. Protein: CASSQTGGMTEAFF.

This clone was seen more than once but under ten times. The gene calls are TRBV7-8 and TRBJ2-5, with 15 bases identical to TRBD2. Germline values: CDR1 SGHVS, CDR2 FQNEAQ. The CDR3 is 17 amino acids. Germline trimming cut 2 bases from V and 3 bases from J; bases unmatched to any gene: 4. The CDR3 reads CASSLSGTSGGKETQYF. CDR3 DNA: TGTGCCAGCAGCTTATCCGGGACTAGCGGGGGGAAAGAGACCCAGTACTTC.

The rearrangement uses TRBV5-1 and TRBJ2-2; D is uncertain. This CDR3 spans 15 amino acids. Between the trimmed V and J ends, which lost 4 bases and 1 base, there was a span of 11 bases. Per germline, CDR1 SGHRS and CDR2 YFSETQ. CDR3 residues: CASSEPNRNTGELFF. CDR3 in DNA: TGCGCCAGCAGCGAACCTAACCGGAACACCGGGGAGCTGTTTTTT.

This clone was recorded only once. The missing conserved phenylalanine or tryptophan at the end of this CDR3 makes a read error likely. The CDR3 nucleotides are TGTGCCTCGGAGGGTCTCTACGAGCAGTACCTC. Encoded protein: CASEGLYEQYL. The rearrangement uses TRBV28 and TRBJ2-7; possibly TRBD2 for D (6 bases). CDR1 MDHEN and CDR2 SYDVKM come from the germline V gene. The CDR3 runs 11 residues. Trimming pared 11 bases from V and 3 bases from J, leaving 11 bases between.

V usage is TRBV27 and J usage is TRBJ2-5; possibly TRBD1 for D (6 bases). Germline-derived CDR1 and CDR2 are MNHEY and SMNVEV (reference sequence). Trimming stripped 5 bases from V and 5 bases from J, with 18 bases between. The CDR3 consists of 15 residues. The CDR3 loop is CASSLQGPLGETQYF. The CDR3 DNA is TGTGCCAGCAGTCTCCAGGGGCCCCTCGGGGAGACCCAGTACTTC.

The chain employs TRBV29-1 and TRBJ1-2; TRBD1 agrees at 7 bases. V lost 6 bases to trimming and J lost 2 bases; unmatched junction nucleotides: 6. Germline CDR1 SQVTM, CDR2 ANQGSEA. The CDR3 sequence is 13 residues long. The CDR3 nucleotides are TGCAGCGTCCTAGACAGGGAAAACTATGGCTACACCTTC. Translation: CSVLDRENYGYTF.

This clone was recorded only once. The chain combines TRBV25-1 with TRBJ2-2; tentative D call: TRBD2 (6 bases). The CDR3 is 16 amino acids. Germline CDR1 is MGHDK and CDR2 is SYGVNS. Trimming left V 1 base short and J 3 bases short, with 12 bases between. The CDR3 DNA follows: TGTGCCAGCAGTGAATCCCAGCGGGCGGACACCGGGGAGCTGTTTTTT. It codes for CASSESQRADTGELFF.

The chain carries TRBV12-1 and TRBJ2-7; the table's D call TRBD1 went unverified against the DNA. TRBV12-1 is termed a pseudogene. The CDR3 loop spans 14 amino acids. CDR3 nucleotides: TGTGCCAGCAGCTTTGCGGTGGACAGGGACGAGCAGTACTTC. This codes for CASSFAVDRDEQYF.

This sequence joins TRBV5-1 and TRBJ2-7; D is uncertain. The CDR3 is made up of 15 amino acids. Germline loops: CDR1 SGHRS, CDR2 YFSETQ. V shed 1 base and J shed 0 bases, with 11 bases lying between them. The CDR3 DNA is TGCGCCAGCAGCTTGTATCCAGGTGCCTCCTACGAGCAGTACTTC. This codes for CASSLYPGASYEQYF.

This chain connects TRBV5-6 to TRBJ2-7, with TRBD2 as a possible D gene (5 bases). V was shortened by 2 bases and J by 3 bases, with 12 bases between the two germline ends. CDR3 length: 14 amino acids. CDR1 and CDR2 from the germline V gene are SGHDT and YYEEEE. The CDR3 spells CASSLRETVYEQYF. The CDR3 nucleotides are TGTGCCAGCAGCTTAAGGGAGACTGTCTACGAGCAGTACTTC.